This TCR beta chain was sequenced during a study of tumor-infiltrating lymphocytes in primary liver carcinoma (dated by TCRdb to 2016 to 2017). Notes on the research overall: Hepatocellular carcinoma (four) or combined HCC and intrahepatic cholangiocarcinoma (one) was present in the five patients, who were three men and two women aged 30 to 69 years. The five patients had tumors staged T1-T3 N0M0, with maximum diameters ranging from about 4.2 to 10 cm. Each sample produced roughly 3.65 to 7.5 million productive TCRbeta reads, and read depth showed no significant difference between tissue types. The study combined TCRbeta repertoire sequencing, expression microarrays and whole-exome sequencing across five regions of each liver tumor, with adjacent normal tissue and blood. A total of roughly 35 specimens from 5 patients underwent TCRbeta repertoire sequencing, comprising about 25 tumor regions, 5 adjacent noncancerous liver tissues and 5 peripheral blood samples. Agilent mRNA microarray profiling was performed on the 25 tumor region samples to relate TCRbeta repertoire diversity to the local molecular phenotype. High reproducibility was observed for the technical replicate repertoires, with mean shared-clone rates around 0.9 and correlation coefficients above 0.95. General study outcomes and caveats: Because the samples were bulk and unsorted, CD4+ and CD8+ T cell repertoires could not be compared. Only about 7-25% of top clones were found in all five regions of a tumor, suggesting spatial heterogeneity of tumor-infiltrating T cells. With just a few patients in the study, the authors point out that the findings should be validated in a larger study. Consistent with antigen-driven expansion, pairs of tumor regions showed higher repertoire overlap (mean about 36%) than either tumor-adjacent pairs (approximately 17%) or tumor-blood pairs (roughly 15%). Only the TCR beta chain was sequenced, which likely underestimates true repertoire diversity because unpaired alpha chains were not captured. Compared with blood, tumors had a significantly larger share of the repertoire taken up by the top 250 clones (p = 0.039).

Concerning this clonotype itself: This receptor's antigen is unknown. Per-nucleotide qualities are absent, and no much larger clonotype sits a single base away.

CDR1 and CDR2 (SQVTM, ANQGSEA) derive from the germline V gene. The CDR3 holds 15 amino acids from the cysteine to the phenylalanine. Just the 45-base CDR3 DNA is kept, in frame starting at base 1. Trimming accounts for 1 base at V and 12 bases at J, while the number of junction bases matched to no gene is 17. Without any cell sorting, total RNA and DNA were extracted together from around 18-30 mg of bulk tissue using the AllPrep DNA/RNA mini kit. Between late 2015 and 2016, 4 to 6 patients in China with histopathologically diagnosed primary liver carcinoma had surgical resection. At the time of sampling, the patients were treatment-naive and had chronic HBV infection. Each tumor was sampled at five spatially separated regions: the tumor centre plus the superior, inferior, left-lateral and right-lateral poles. Histology showed that every tumor sample contained more than 80% viable tumor cells. Fresh tumor and adjacent tissue pieces were bisected, with one half stored in RNAlater at -80 degrees C and the other half sent for histology.

Starting from roughly 500 ng total RNA, TCRbeta-specific cDNA was produced by reverse transcription with a constant-region primer and ProtoScript II reverse transcriptase. TCRbeta libraries were built with three nested multiplex PCR rounds, a slightly modified ARM-PCR procedure. Each of the first two PCR rounds ran for 9 to 10 cycles using multiplex TRBV1-TRBV30 forward primers together with a Cbeta reverse primer. Sample barcodes and Illumina adapters were added in a final 25-cycle PCR with Deep VentR polymerase. Amplicons of 200-500 bp were gel-purified with a QIAquick gel extraction kit before sequencing. The TCRbeta amplicons were sequenced with 250-bp paired-end reads on an Illumina HiSeq 2500. The paper's data handling went like this. Quality trimming of reads was performed with Trimmomatic v0.33, and paired reads were merged with FLASH v1.2.11 so that full CDR3 sequences could be recovered. V, D and J germline segments were assigned to the rearranged TCRbeta sequences using MiGEC v1.2.1b. Clonotype statistics, along with Shannon-Wiener diversity indices, were calculated using VDJtools v1.0.0. Except for diversity analysis, only the 250 most abundant clonotypes of each sample were used in subsequent analyses to reduce sampling bias. Through fastp at Q25 and MiXCR, TCRdb rebuilt clones from the public reads, retaining in-frame beta chains. Every CDR3 protein is listed once, alongside the most common genes and DNA of its rows. TCRdb, not the original authors, processed these V and J calls. In all, the sample holds about 99,000 distinct CDR3 sequences, and around two thirds of those were seen once. The top ten clonotypes cover over 9.5% of the sample.

Sequencing was carried out using liver tumor tissue from sampling region 5. The cell subset or site label, read with the paper, signifies: tumor region T5, tumor centre. This sequence originates from a woman aged 55-69 years with primary liver carcinoma and hepatitis B virus infection. The chain is assembled from TRBV29-1 and TRBJ2-5, with 7 bases matching TRBD1. The CDR3 reads as follows: CSVEGATGEQDTKYF. The DNA is as follows: TGCAGCGTTGAAGGGGCTACAGGGGAACAGGACACCAAGTACTTC.